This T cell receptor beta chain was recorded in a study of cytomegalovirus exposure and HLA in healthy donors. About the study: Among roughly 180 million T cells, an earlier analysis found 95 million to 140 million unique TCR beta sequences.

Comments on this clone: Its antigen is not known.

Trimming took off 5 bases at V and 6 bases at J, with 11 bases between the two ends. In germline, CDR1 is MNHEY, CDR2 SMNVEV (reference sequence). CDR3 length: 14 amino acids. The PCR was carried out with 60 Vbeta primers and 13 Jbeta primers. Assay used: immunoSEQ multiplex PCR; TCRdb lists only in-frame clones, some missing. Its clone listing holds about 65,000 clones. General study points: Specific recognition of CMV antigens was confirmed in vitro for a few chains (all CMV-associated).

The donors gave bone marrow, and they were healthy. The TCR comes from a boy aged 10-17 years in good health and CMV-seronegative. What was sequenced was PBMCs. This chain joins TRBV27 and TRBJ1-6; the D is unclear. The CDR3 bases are TGTGCCAGCAGTCCCGGGAAAGCTAATTCACCCCTCCACTTT. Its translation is CASSPGKANSPLHF.